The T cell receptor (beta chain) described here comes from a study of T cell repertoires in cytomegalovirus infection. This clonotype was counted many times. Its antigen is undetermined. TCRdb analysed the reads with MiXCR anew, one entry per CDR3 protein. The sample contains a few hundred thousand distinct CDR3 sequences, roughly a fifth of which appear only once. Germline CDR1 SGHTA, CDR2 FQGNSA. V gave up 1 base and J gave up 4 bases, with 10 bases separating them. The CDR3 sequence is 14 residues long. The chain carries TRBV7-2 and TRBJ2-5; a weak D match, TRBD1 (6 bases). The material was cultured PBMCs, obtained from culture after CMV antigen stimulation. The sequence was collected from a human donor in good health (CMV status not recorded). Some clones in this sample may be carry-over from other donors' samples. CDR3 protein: CASSLGRGGETQYF. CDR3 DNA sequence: TGTGCCAGCAGCTTAGGCAGGGGTGGAGAGACCCAGTACTTC.